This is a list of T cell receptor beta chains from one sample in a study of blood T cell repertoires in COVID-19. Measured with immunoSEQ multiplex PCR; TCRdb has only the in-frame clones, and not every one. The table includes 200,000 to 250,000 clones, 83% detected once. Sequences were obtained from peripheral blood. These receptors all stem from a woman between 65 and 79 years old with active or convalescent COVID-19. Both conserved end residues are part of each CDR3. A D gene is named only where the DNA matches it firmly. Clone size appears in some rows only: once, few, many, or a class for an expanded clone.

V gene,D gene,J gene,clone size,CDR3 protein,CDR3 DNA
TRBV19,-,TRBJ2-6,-,CASSRDINSGANVLTF,TGTGCCAGTAGTCGGGACATCAACTCTGGGGCCAACGTCCTGACTTTC
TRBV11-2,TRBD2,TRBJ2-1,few,CASSSQSSGGANEQFF,TGTGCCAGCAGCTCCCAATCCAGCGGGGGGGCCAATGAGCAGTTCTTC
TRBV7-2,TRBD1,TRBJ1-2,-,CASSSRRQGNGYTF,TGTGCCAGCAGCTCTCGTAGACAGGGGAATGGCTACACCTTC
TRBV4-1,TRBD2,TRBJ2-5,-,CASSPSQRGETQYF,TGCGCCAGCAGCCCAAGCCAGCGGGGTGAGACCCAGTACTTC
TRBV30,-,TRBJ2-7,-,CAWRSPGSRYEQYF,TGTGCCTGGAGGTCCCCGGGATCCAGATACGAGCAGTACTTC
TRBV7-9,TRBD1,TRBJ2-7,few,CASSVGTGSHEQYF,TGTGCCAGCAGCGTAGGGACAGGGTCTCACGAGCAGTACTTC
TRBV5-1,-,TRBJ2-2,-,CASSLMGGDTGELFF,TGCGCCAGCAGCTTGATGGGCGGGGACACCGGGGAGCTGTTTTTT
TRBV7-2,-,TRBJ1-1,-,CASSLERRNTEAFF,TGTGCCAGCAGCTTAGAGAGGAGGAACACTGAAGCTTTCTTT
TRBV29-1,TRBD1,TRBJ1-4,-,CSVSGGGGEKLFF,TGCAGCGTTTCAGGGGGCGGGGGTGAAAAACTGTTTTTT
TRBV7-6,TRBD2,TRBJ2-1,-,CASSFGLAGSRYEQFF,TGTGCCAGCAGCTTTGGACTAGCGGGTTCTCGCTATGAGCAGTTCTTC
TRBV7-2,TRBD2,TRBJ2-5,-,CASSFPSGAQETQYF,TGTGCCAGCAGCTTCCCTAGCGGAGCCCAAGAGACCCAGTACTTC
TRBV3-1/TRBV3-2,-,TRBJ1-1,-,CASSRRGDTEAFF,TGTGCCAGCAGTCGCAGGGGTGACACTGAAGCTTTCTTT
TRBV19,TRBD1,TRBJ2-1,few,CASMRVGQDPYNEQFF,TGTGCCAGTATGCGCGTTGGACAGGACCCCTACAATGAGCAGTTCTTC
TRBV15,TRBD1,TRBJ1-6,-,CATSREAGGYSPLHF,TGTGCCACCAGCAGAGAAGCAGGGGGGTATTCACCCCTCCACTTT
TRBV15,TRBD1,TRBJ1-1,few,CATSRKDRPGLEAFF,TGTGCCACCAGCAGGAAGGACAGGCCTGGACTTGAAGCTTTCTTT
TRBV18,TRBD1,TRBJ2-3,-,CASSPTGQGLDTQYF,TGTGCCAGCTCACCTACCGGACAGGGTCTGGATACGCAGTATTTT
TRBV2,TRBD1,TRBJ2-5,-,CASSSGGTGTGTQYF,TGTGCCAGCAGTTCCGGTGGGACAGGCACGGGGACCCAGTACTTC
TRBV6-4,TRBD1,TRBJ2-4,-,CASSDPPGGIQYF,TGTGCCAGCAGTGACCCTCCAGGGGGCATTCAGTACTTC
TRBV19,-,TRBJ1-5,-,CASSIRGGGYQPQHF,TGTGCCAGTAGTATAAGAGGGGGTGGATATCAGCCCCAGCATTTT
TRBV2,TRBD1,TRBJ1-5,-,CASSERQGQPQHF,TGTGCCAGCAGTGAAAGACAGGGTCAGCCCCAGCATTTT
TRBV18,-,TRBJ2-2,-,CASSPVTENTGELFF,TGTGCCAGCTCACCAGTAACTGAGAACACCGGGGAGCTGTTTTTT
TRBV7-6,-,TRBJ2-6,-,CASSRRERRGGSGANVLTF,TGTGCCAGCAGCCGGAGGGAGAGGAGGGGCGGCTCTGGGGCCAACGTCCTGACTTTC
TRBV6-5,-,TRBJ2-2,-,CASRALGVVTGELFF,TGTGCCAGCAGAGCGCTAGGGGTGGTCACCGGGGAGCTGTTTTTT
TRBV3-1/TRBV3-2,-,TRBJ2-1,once,CASSAPRTVYNEQFF,TGTGCCAGCAGCGCCCCGCGGACAGTATACAATGAGCAGTTCTTC
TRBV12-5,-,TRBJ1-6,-,CASGLFTTGTNSPLHF,TGTGCTAGTGGTTTGTTCACCACAGGGACTAATTCACCCCTCCACTTT
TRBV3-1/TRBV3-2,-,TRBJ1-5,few,CASSPPGWSRNQPQHF,TGTGCCAGCAGCCCCCCCGGTTGGAGTCGTAATCAGCCCCAGCATTTT
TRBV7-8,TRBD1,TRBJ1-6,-,CASSSGQGFSYNSPLHF,TGTGCCAGCAGTTCGGGACAGGGGTTCTCCTATAATTCACCCCTCCACTTT
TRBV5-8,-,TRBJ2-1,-,CASSLVSYNEQFF,TGTGCCAGCAGCTTGGTATCCTACAATGAGCAGTTCTTC
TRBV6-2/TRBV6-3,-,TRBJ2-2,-,CASSFSTGNTGELFF,TGTGCCAGCAGTTTCTCGACAGGTAACACCGGGGAGCTGTTTTTT
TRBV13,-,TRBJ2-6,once,CASSLGLSTGYISGANVLTF,TGTGCCAGCAGCTTAGGGCTTTCGACAGGATATATCTCTGGGGCCAACGTCCTGACTTTC
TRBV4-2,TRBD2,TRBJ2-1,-,CASSQDLLAGDNEQFF,TGTGCCAGCAGCCAAGATCTCCTAGCGGGGGACAATGAGCAGTTCTTC
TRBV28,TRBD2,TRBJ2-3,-,CASSFSGEITDTQYF,TGTGCCAGCAGTTTCAGCGGGGAGATCACAGATACGCAGTATTTT
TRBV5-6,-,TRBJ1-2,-,CASSLVPSANYGYTF,TGTGCCAGCAGCTTGGTCCCCAGCGCTAACTATGGCTACACCTTC
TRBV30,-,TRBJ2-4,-,CAWSRAGKNIQYF,TGTGCCTGGAGTAGGGCAGGGAAAAACATTCAGTACTTC
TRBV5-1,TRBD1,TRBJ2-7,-,CASSDAPGQGAYEQYF,TGCGCCAGCAGCGACGCCCCGGGACAGGGGGCATACGAGCAGTACTTC
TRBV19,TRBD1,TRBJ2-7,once,CASSSGQGGYEQYF,TGTGCCAGTAGCTCGGGACAGGGGGGCTACGAGCAGTACTTC
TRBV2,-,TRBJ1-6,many,CASTGRSSYNSPLHF,TGTGCCAGCACAGGGAGGAGCTCCTATAATTCACCCCTCCACTTT
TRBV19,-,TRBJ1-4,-,CASSMGQEGEKLFF,TGTGCCAGTAGTATGGGGCAGGAAGGAGAAAAACTGTTTTTT
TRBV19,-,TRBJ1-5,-,CASSSRGDSLINQPQHF,TGTGCCAGTAGTAGCCGCGGGGACTCACTAATCAATCAGCCCCAGCATTTT
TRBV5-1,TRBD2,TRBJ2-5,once,CASSRGTSGQETQYF,TGCGCCAGCAGCAGAGGGACTAGTGGACAAGAGACCCAGTACTTC
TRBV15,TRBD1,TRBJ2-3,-,CATSRGDRVHTDTQYF,TGTGCCACCAGCAGAGGGGACAGGGTTCACACAGATACGCAGTATTTT
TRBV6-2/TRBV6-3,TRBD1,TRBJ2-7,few,CASSTQTGDEQYF,TGTGCCAGCAGTACCCAGACAGGGGACGAGCAGTACTTC
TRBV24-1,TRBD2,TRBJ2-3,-,CATSDTGTSGTDTQYF,TGTGCCACCAGTGACACCGGGACTAGCGGCACAGATACGCAGTATTTT
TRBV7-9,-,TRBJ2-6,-,CASSSEVSGANVLTF,TGTGCCAGCAGCTCTGAGGTCTCTGGGGCCAACGTCCTGACTTTC
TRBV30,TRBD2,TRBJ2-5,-,CAWSWTSGETQYF,TGTGCCTGGAGTTGGACTAGCGGAGAGACCCAGTACTTC
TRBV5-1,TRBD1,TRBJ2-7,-,CASSLVTGGVRDEQYF,TGCGCCAGCAGCTTGGTAACAGGGGGCGTCAGGGACGAGCAGTACTTC
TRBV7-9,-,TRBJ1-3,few,CASSLSALSGNTIYF,TGTGCCAGCAGCTTATCTGCGCTATCTGGAAACACCATATATTTT
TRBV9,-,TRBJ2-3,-,CASSVGGDPNTDTQYF,TGTGCCAGCAGCGTCGGAGGGGACCCAAACACAGATACGCAGTATTTT
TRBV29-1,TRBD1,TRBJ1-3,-,CSASSWVPGLTGAGNTIYF,TGCAGCGCTTCCTCGTGGGTTCCGGGGTTGACAGGGGCTGGAAACACCATATATTTT
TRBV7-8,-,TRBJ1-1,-,CASSLWTTVNTEAFF,TGTGCCAGCAGTTTATGGACGACAGTTAACACTGAAGCTTTCTTT